These 3 T cell receptor beta chains share one sample of origin, sequenced in a study of blood T cell repertoires in COVID-19. Clones were read by immunoSEQ multiplex PCR, and TCRdb kept only the in-frame ones, dropping some. This repertoire shows around 320,000 clones, roughly 90% found once; its top ten account for 2% to 3%. Sequenced material: peripheral blood. The source of these receptors is a young man with active or convalescent COVID-19.

As concerns this clone: Within the sample, other DNA sequences also encode this same CDR3. This chain connects TRBV18 to TRBJ2-7; D gene ambiguous. V shed 2 bases and J shed 3 bases, with 8 bases lying between them. The CDR3 totals 13 residues. Germline CDR1 is KGHSH and CDR2 is LQKENI. CDR3 DNA sequence: TGTGCCAGCTCACCAGCCGGAGACTACGAGCAGTACTTC. Translating gives CASSPAGDYEQYF.

This clone was detected a few times. This chain uses TRBV27 with TRBJ1-6; no clear D. Germline-derived CDR1 and CDR2 are MNHEY and SMNVEV (reference sequence). The CDR3 covers 15 residues. Between the trimmed V and J ends, which lost 3 bases and 7 bases, there was a span of 13 bases. The CDR3 DNA reads as TGTGCCAGCAGTTTTGGGCAGGTCACCAATTCACCCCTCCACTTT. Its protein is CASSFGQVTNSPLHF.

The rearrangement links TRBV4-1 to TRBJ2-1; D not resolved. V dropped 5 bases and J dropped 7 bases, with 9 bases sitting between them. CDR1 and CDR2 (germline): MGHRA, YSYEKL. The CDR3 consists of 12 residues. Here the CDR3 DNA reads TGCGCCAGCAGCGAAGGTTTAAATGAGCAGTTCTTC. This sequence encodes CASSEGLNEQFF.